The clone carrying this T cell receptor (beta chain) appeared a single time. The protocol was immunoSEQ multiplex PCR, while the TCRdb copy is restricted to in-frame clones and leaves out a portion. The table includes about 69,000 clones, over 70% detected once. These data come from a study of technical replicates of blood from a few donors. The CDR3 runs 15 residues. Germline values: CDR1 LGHNA, CDR2 YSLEER. V lost 4 bases and J lost 1, with 11 bases in between. The sequence derives from a human donor in good health. Some clones in this sample may be carry-over from other donors' samples. Input material: PBMCs. The V gene is TRBV4-3, the J gene TRBJ1-3, with a weak D call TRBD1 (6 bases). CDR3 sequence reads: CASSRGQGSGNTIYF. In DNA, the CDR3 is TGCGCCAGCAGCCGAGGGCAGGGGTCTGGAAACACCATATATTTT.